Listed below are T cell receptor beta chains from one sample, sequenced in a study of human T cells and chemical hapten exposure. TCRdb reanalysed the RACE reads using MiXCR and keeps one entry per CDR3 protein. The sample holds tens of thousands of distinct CDR3 sequences; approximately 9% are singletons and the top ten take around 3.6%. Sequencing was performed on whole blood, taken in connection with sensitization to the hapten diphenylcyclopropenone (DPC). All receptors derive from a woman aged 50 to 60 with alopecia areata. Some clones in this sample may be carry-over from other donors' samples. Each CDR3 is given with its conserved first and last residue. The order of the fields is D gene, J gene, clone size, V gene, CDR3 protein, CDR3 DNA. The D gene is left open where the match is weak. Some rows have no size entry. The others give once, few or many, or a class for an expanded clone.

d_call: -
j_call: TRBJ1-6
clone_size: few
v_call: TRBV6-5
cdr3_aa: CASSYTQSTKNSPLHF
cdr3_nt: TGTGCCAGCAGTTACACCCAAAGTACCAAAAATTCACCCCTCCACTTT

d_call: TRBD1
j_call: TRBJ2-1
clone_size: -
v_call: TRBV11-2
cdr3_aa: CASSPLPGQEFF
cdr3_nt: TGTGCCAGCAGCCCTCTACCGGGACAGGAGTTCTTC

d_call: -
j_call: TRBJ2-7
clone_size: -
v_call: TRBV2
cdr3_aa: CASSSGRAGYEQYF
cdr3_nt: TGTGCCAGCAGTTCTGGAAGGGCCGGTTACGAGCAGTACTTC

d_call: TRBD1
j_call: TRBJ1-6
clone_size: -
v_call: TRBV7-9
cdr3_aa: CASSLGWTGDNSPLDF
cdr3_nt: TGTGCCAGCAGCTTAGGATGGACAGGGGATAATTCACCCCTCGACTTT

d_call: -
j_call: TRBJ2-1
clone_size: many
v_call: TRBV24-1
cdr3_aa: CATWRDEQFF
cdr3_nt: TGTGCCACTTGGCGGGATGAGCAGTTCTTC

d_call: -
j_call: TRBJ1-1
clone_size: few
v_call: TRBV29-1
cdr3_aa: CSGGRQNTEAFF
cdr3_nt: TGCAGCGGGGGACGGCAGAACACTGAAGCTTTCTTT

d_call: -
j_call: TRBJ2-6
clone_size: few
v_call: TRBV12-3/TRBV12-4
cdr3_aa: CASGFSSGANVLTF
cdr3_nt: TGTGCCAGCGGATTTAGCTCTGGGGCCAACGTCCTGACTTTC

d_call: -
j_call: TRBJ1-2
clone_size: -
v_call: TRBV29-1
cdr3_aa: CSVDEADGYTF
cdr3_nt: TGCAGCGTCGACGAGGCTGATGGCTACACCTTC

d_call: -
j_call: TRBJ1-1
clone_size: many
v_call: TRBV3-1
cdr3_aa: CASSFLSKGAEAFF
cdr3_nt: TGTGCCAGCAGCTTCCTGAGCAAGGGAGCTGAAGCTTTCTTT

d_call: -
j_call: TRBJ1-1
clone_size: few
v_call: TRBV18
cdr3_aa: CASSPGVSTEAFF
cdr3_nt: TGTGCCAGCTCCCCAGGGGTCAGCACTGAAGCTTTCTTT

d_call: TRBD1
j_call: TRBJ2-7
clone_size: few
v_call: TRBV12-3/TRBV12-4
cdr3_aa: CASSSRQGYEQYF
cdr3_nt: TGTGCCAGCAGTTCCCGACAGGGCTACGAGCAGTACTTC

d_call: TRBD1
j_call: TRBJ2-3
clone_size: -
v_call: TRBV12-3/TRBV12-4
cdr3_aa: CASSPQGDRGTDTQYF
cdr3_nt: TGTGCCAGCAGTCCCCAGGGGGACAGGGGTACAGATACGCAGTATTTT

d_call: TRBD2
j_call: TRBJ2-1
clone_size: few
v_call: TRBV29-1
cdr3_aa: CSGQGISGRFVNEQFF
cdr3_nt: TGCAGCGGACAGGGGATTAGCGGGAGGTTTGTGAATGAGCAGTTCTTC

d_call: -
j_call: TRBJ2-3
clone_size: -
v_call: TRBV7-2
cdr3_aa: CASSVSTDTQYF
cdr3_nt: TGTGCCAGCAGCGTCAGCACAGATACGCAGTATTTT

d_call: -
j_call: TRBJ2-7
clone_size: -
v_call: TRBV19
cdr3_aa: CASSIYHRLYEQYF
cdr3_nt: TGTGCCAGTAGTATTTATCACAGACTCTACGAGCAGTACTTC

d_call: -
j_call: TRBJ2-3
clone_size: -
v_call: TRBV6-1
cdr3_aa: CASSAGLQRTDTQYF
cdr3_nt: TGTGCCAGCAGTGCTGGACTGCAAAGGACAGATACGCAGTATTTT

d_call: TRBD1
j_call: TRBJ2-3
clone_size: -
v_call: TRBV29-1
cdr3_aa: CSVEVTGGTDTQYF
cdr3_nt: TGCAGCGTTGAAGTGACAGGGGGGACAGATACGCAGTATTTT

d_call: -
j_call: TRBJ2-6
clone_size: few
v_call: TRBV12-3/TRBV12-4
cdr3_aa: CASTRWADVSGANVLTF
cdr3_nt: TGTGCCAGCACACGTTGGGCAGATGTATCTGGGGCCAACGTCCTGACTTTC

d_call: -
j_call: TRBJ2-7
clone_size: -
v_call: TRBV29-1
cdr3_aa: CSGGRNSYEQYF
cdr3_nt: TGCAGCGGGGGACGGAACTCCTACGAGCAGTACTTC

d_call: -
j_call: TRBJ1-6
clone_size: -
v_call: TRBV7-8
cdr3_aa: CASSVARDNSPLHF
cdr3_nt: TGTGCCAGCAGCGTGGCGCGGGATAATTCACCCCTCCACTTT

d_call: TRBD1
j_call: TRBJ2-1
clone_size: few
v_call: TRBV5-1
cdr3_aa: CASSLGSKGTGDEQFF
cdr3_nt: TGCGCCAGCAGCTTGGGATCTAAGGGGACAGGGGATGAGCAGTTCTTC

d_call: -
j_call: TRBJ2-1
clone_size: few
v_call: TRBV19
cdr3_aa: CASSIPGSSYNEQFF
cdr3_nt: TGTGCCAGTAGTATACCGGGTTCGTCCTACAATGAGCAGTTCTTC

d_call: -
j_call: TRBJ2-5
clone_size: few
v_call: TRBV6-6
cdr3_aa: CASSIQETQYF
cdr3_nt: TGTGCCAGCAGTATTCAAGAGACCCAGTACTTC

d_call: -
j_call: TRBJ1-1
clone_size: -
v_call: TRBV12-3/TRBV12-4
cdr3_aa: CASRRVAEAFF
cdr3_nt: TGTGCCAGCAGGAGGGTAGCTGAAGCTTTCTTT

d_call: TRBD2
j_call: TRBJ2-1
clone_size: -
v_call: TRBV5-1
cdr3_aa: CASSGKRTSGGEGSYNEQFF
cdr3_nt: TGCGCCAGCAGCGGCAAACGCACTAGCGGGGGGGAGGGCTCCTACAATGAGCAGTTCTTC

d_call: TRBD2
j_call: TRBJ2-1
clone_size: -
v_call: TRBV6-2/TRBV6-3
cdr3_aa: CASISLAGVSPNEQFF
cdr3_nt: TGTGCCAGCATTAGTTTGGCGGGAGTATCCCCCAATGAGCAGTTCTTC